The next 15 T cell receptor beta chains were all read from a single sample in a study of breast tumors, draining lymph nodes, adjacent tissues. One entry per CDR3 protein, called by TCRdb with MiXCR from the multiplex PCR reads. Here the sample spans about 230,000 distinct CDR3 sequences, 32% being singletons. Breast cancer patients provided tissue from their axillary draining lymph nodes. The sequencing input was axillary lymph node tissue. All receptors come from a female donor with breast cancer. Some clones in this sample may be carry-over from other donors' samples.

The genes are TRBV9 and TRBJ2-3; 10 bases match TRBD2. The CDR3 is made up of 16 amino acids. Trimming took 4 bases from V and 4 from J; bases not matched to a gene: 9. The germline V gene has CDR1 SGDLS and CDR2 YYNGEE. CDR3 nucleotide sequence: TGTGCCAGCAGCCCAACAGCGGGAGGGCCGGCAGATACGCAGTATTTT. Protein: CASSPTAGGPADTQYF.

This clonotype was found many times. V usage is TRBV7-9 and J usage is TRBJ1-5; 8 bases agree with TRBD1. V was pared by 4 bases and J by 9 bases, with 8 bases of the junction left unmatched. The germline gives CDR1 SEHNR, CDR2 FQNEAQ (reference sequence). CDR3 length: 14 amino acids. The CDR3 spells CASSSDRDLRPQHF. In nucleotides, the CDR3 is TGTGCCAGCAGCTCGGACAGGGACCTTCGGCCCCAGCATTTT.

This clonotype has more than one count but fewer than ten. This CDR3 reads CASKPLRGGQGTEGTQYF. The CDR3 DNA is TGTGCCAGCAAACCCTTACGAGGGGGACAGGGGACGGAGGGGACCCAGTACTTC. The gene calls are TRBV6-5 and TRBJ2-5, with 10 positions matching TRBD1. Germline V gene data show CDR1 as MNHEY and CDR2 as SVGAGI. CDR3 length: 18 amino acids. With V trimmed by 7 bases and J by 7 bases, 21 bases remained unmatched.

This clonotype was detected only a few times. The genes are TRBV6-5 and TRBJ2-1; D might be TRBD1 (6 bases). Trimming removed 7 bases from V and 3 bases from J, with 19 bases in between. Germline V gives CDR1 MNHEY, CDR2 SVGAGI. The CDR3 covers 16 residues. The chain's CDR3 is CASKGARSGVYNEQFF. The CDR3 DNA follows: TGTGCCAGCAAAGGGGCACGGTCAGGGGTCTACAATGAGCAGTTCTTC.

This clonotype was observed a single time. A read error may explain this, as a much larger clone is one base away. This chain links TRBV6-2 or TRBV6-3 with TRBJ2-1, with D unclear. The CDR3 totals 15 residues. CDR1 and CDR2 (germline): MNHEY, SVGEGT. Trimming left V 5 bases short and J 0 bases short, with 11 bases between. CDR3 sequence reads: CASSHHVRSYNEQFF. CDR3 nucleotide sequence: TGTGCCAGCAGTCATCACGTCCGCTCCTACAATGAGCAGTTCTTC.

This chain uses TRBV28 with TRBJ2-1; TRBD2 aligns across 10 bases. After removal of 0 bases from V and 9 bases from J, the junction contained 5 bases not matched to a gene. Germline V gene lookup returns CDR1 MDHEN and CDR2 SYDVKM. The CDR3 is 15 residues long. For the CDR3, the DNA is TGTGCCAGCAGTTTATGGGCTAGCGGGAGACGTGAGCAGTTCTTC. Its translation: CASSLWASGRREQFF.

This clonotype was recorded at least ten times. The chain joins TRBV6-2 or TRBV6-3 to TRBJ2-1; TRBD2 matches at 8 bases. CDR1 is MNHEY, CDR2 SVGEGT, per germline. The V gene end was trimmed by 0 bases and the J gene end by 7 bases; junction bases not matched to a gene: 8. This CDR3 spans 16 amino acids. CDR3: CASSYSNGRAKNEQFF. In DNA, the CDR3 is TGTGCCAGCAGTTACTCGAACGGGAGGGCCAAAAATGAGCAGTTCTTC.

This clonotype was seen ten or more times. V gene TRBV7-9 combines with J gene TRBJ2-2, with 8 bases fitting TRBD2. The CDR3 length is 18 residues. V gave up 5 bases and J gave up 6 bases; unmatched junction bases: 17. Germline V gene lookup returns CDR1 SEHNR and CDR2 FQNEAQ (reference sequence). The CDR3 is CASSTQTGLARVSGELFF. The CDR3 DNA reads TGTGCCAGCAGCACCCAGACCGGACTAGCTAGGGTCTCCGGGGAGCTGTTTTTT.

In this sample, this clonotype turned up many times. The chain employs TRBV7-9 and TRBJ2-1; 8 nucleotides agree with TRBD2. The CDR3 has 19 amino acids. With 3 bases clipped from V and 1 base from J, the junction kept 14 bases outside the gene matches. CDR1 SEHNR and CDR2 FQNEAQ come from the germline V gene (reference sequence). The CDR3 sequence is CASSFFSSGPTPSYNEQFF. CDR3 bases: TGTGCCAGCAGCTTCTTCTCTAGCGGGCCCACACCTTCCTACAATGAGCAGTTCTTC.

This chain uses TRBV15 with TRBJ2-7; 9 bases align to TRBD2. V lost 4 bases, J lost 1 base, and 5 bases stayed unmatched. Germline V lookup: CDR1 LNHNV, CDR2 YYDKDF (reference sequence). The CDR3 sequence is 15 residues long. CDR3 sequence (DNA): TGTGCCACCAGCACCACTAGCGGGCAATCCTACGAGCAGTACTTC. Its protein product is CATSTTSGQSYEQYF.

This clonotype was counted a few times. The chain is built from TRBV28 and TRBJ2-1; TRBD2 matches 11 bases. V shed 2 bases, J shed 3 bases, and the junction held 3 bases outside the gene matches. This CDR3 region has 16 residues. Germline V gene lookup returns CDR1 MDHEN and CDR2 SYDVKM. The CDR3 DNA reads TGTGCCAGCAGTTTAGCCGGACTAGCGGGCTACAATGAGCAGTTCTTC. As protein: CASSLAGLAGYNEQFF.

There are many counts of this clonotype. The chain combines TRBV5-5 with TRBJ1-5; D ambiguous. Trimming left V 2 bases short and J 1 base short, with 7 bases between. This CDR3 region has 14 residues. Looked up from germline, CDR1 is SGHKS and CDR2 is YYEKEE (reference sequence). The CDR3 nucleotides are TGTGCCAGCAGCTTAGGGAGCAGCAATCAGCCCCAGCATTTT. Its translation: CASSLGSSNQPQHF.

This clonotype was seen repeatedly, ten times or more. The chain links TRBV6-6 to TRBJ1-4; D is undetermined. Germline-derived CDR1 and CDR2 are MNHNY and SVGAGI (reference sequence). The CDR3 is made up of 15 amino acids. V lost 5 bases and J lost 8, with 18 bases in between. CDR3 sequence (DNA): TGTGCCAGCAGTAGATTTTCAGAGTCCTCCGAAAAACTGTTTTTT. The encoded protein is CASSRFSESSEKLFF.

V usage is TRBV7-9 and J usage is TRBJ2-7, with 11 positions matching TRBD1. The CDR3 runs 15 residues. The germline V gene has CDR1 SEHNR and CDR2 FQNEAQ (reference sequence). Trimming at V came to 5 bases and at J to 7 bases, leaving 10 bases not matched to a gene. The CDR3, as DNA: TGTGCCAGCAGCCATCCTAGGGGGACAGGGGGAGAGCAGTACTTC. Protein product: CASSHPRGTGGEQYF. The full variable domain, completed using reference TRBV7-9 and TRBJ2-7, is DTGVSQNPRHKITKRGQNVTFRCDPISEHNRLYWYRQTLGQGPEFLTYFQNEAQLEKSRLLSDRFSAERPKGSFSTLEIQRTEQGDSAMYLCASSHPRGTGGEQYFGPGTRLTVT.

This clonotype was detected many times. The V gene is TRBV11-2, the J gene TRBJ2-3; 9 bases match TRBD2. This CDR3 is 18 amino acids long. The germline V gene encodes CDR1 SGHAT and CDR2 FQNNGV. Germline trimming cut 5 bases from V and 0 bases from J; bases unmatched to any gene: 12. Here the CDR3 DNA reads TGTGCCAGCAGCCCACGGGGAAGCGGGAGGCTAAGCACAGATACGCAGTATTTT. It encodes CASSPRGSGRLSTDTQYF.